This T cell receptor beta chain was profiled in a study of T cells after yellow fever vaccination. Study results and caveats: Abundant bulk-derived clonotypes could contaminate FACS-sorted repertoires. Boosting was followed by the reappearance of most primary-vaccination clones (approximately 95% CD4, under 90% CD8). Peak timing came faster in the weaker secondary response, day 5 versus 15.

The CDR3 totals 16 residues. Germline V gene data show CDR1 as MNHEY and CDR2 as SVGEGT. V was pared by 5 bases and J by 1 base, with 17 bases between. Universal primer sites and UMIs were introduced during 5'RACE template-switching synthesis of TCR cDNA. In TCRdb, the 5' RACE reads were re-called with MiXCR into one record per CDR3 protein. Among 300,000 or so distinct CDR3 sequences listed, about 6.6% were seen once. As for this clonotype: Its cognate antigen is unknown.

The chain has TRBV6-2 or TRBV6-3 and TRBJ1-1; D remains ambiguous. The specimen was PBMCs, collected around 45 days after the first yellow fever vaccination. The origin of this receptor is a man between 18 and 35 years old who received the YFV17D yellow fever vaccine. CDR3 in amino acids: CASSLYAWGENTEAFF. The CDR3 nucleotides are TGTGCCAGCAGTCTTTATGCCTGGGGTGAGAACACTGAAGCTTTCTTT.